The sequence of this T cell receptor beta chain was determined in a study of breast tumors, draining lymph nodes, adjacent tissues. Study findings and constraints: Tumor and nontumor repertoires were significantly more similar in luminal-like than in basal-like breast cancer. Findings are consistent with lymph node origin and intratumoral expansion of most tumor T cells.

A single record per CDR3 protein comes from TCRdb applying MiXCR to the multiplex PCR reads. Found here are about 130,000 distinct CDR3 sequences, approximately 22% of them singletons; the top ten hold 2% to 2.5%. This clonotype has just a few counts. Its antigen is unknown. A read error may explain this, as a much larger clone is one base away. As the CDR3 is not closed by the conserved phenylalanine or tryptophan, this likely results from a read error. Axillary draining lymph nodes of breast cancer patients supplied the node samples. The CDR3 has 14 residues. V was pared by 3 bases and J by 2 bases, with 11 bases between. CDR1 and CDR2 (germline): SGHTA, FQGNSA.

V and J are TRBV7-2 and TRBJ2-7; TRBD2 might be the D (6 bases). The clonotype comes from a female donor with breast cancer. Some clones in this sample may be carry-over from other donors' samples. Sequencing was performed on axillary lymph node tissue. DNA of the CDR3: TGTGCCAGCAGCTTTTGGGCGGGACCCTACGAGCAGTACCTC. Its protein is CASSFWAGPYEQYL.